A selection of T cell receptor beta chains follows, all from one sample in a study of shared clonotypes between healthy human individuals. Produced via immunoSEQ multiplex PCR; TCRdb's table is partial and in-frame only. This table holds approximately 2.3 million clones, 85% to 95% found once. The source material was naive CD4+ T cells from PBMCs. The receptors were gathered from a man aged 18 to 30 in good health. Some clones in this sample may be carry-over from other donors' samples. The CDR3 runs from the conserved cysteine through the conserved F or W. Each record gives: V gene, D gene, clone size, J gene, CDR3 protein, CDR3 DNA. D genes are given only for firm matches. Expanded clones are given a class, and other clones once, few, many or no size at all.

V: TRBV5-1
D: TRBD1
size: .
J: TRBJ2-7
CDR3: CASSLGTANPYEQYF
DNA: TGCGCCAGCAGCCTAGGGACAGCCAACCCCTACGAGCAGTACTTC

V: TRBV6-4
D: TRBD1
size: .
J: TRBJ2-6
CDR3: CASRYRDRAISGANVLTF
DNA: TGTGCCAGCAGATACCGGGACAGGGCGATCTCTGGGGCCAACGTCCTGACTTTC

V: TRBV28
D: .
size: .
J: TRBJ1-4
CDR3: CASETPLNEKLFF
DNA: TGTGCCAGTGAAACCCCTCTTAATGAAAAACTGTTTTTT

V: TRBV5-5
D: .
size: .
J: TRBJ1-1
CDR3: CASSPGPLNTEAFF
DNA: TGTGCCAGCAGCCCGGGTCCCCTGAACACTGAAGCTTTCTTT

V: TRBV5-1
D: .
size: .
J: TRBJ1-1
CDR3: CASRDLPGSTEAFF
DNA: TGCGCCAGCAGGGACCTTCCTGGGAGCACTGAAGCTTTCTTT

V: TRBV5-1
D: TRBD1
size: .
J: TRBJ1-2
CDR3: CASSRDSYGYTF
DNA: TGCGCCAGCAGCAGGGACAGCTATGGCTACACCTTC

V: TRBV5-1
D: .
size: once
J: TRBJ2-5
CDR3: CASSEGTYQETQYF
DNA: TGCGCCAGCAGCGAGGGGACGTACCAAGAGACCCAGTACTTC

V: TRBV7-9
D: .
size: .
J: TRBJ1-1
CDR3: CASSIQVNTEAFF
DNA: TGTGCCAGCAGCATACAGGTGAACACTGAAGCTTTCTTT

V: TRBV6-5
D: .
size: .
J: TRBJ2-5
CDR3: CASSYRRRETQYF
DNA: TGTGCCAGCAGTTACCGTAGAAGAGAAACCCAGTACTTC

V: TRBV29-1
D: .
size: .
J: TRBJ2-5
CDR3: CSVEEAGARETQYF
DNA: TGCAGCGTTGAAGAGGCGGGGGCCAGGGAGACCCAGTACTTC

V: TRBV4-1
D: TRBD1
size: .
J: TRBJ1-1
CDR3: CASSQDPGTGRLNTEAFF
DNA: TGCGCCAGCAGCCAGGACCCCGGGACAGGGCGTCTGAACACTGAAGCTTTCTTT

V: TRBV7-2
D: .
size: .
J: TRBJ1-2
CDR3: CASSALGYGYTF
DNA: TGTGCCAGCAGCGCCCTGGGCTATGGCTACACCTTC

V: TRBV18
D: TRBD2
size: .
J: TRBJ2-7
CDR3: CASSPAGAGSSYEQYF
DNA: TGTGCCAGCTCACCGGCGGGAGCGGGCAGCTCCTACGAGCAGTACTTC

V: TRBV27
D: TRBD2
size: once
J: TRBJ2-1
CDR3: CASTREGPYNEQFF
DNA: TGTGCCAGCACTCGGGAGGGCCCCTACAATGAGCAGTTCTTC

V: TRBV28
D: .
size: .
J: TRBJ2-7
CDR3: CASSRPGPGGQYF
DNA: TGTGCCAGCAGTCGACCGGGGCCCGGCGGGCAGTACTTC

V: TRBV10-3
D: .
size: .
J: TRBJ2-1
CDR3: CAISENRGQFSYNEQFF
DNA: TGTGCCATCAGTGAAAACCGTGGACAGTTCTCCTACAATGAGCAGTTCTTC

V: TRBV28
D: .
size: .
J: TRBJ2-2
CDR3: CASVGRQGFTGELFF
DNA: TGTGCCAGCGTCGGGCGTCAGGGATTCACCGGGGAGCTGTTTTTT

V: TRBV11-2
D: .
size: .
J: TRBJ2-6
CDR3: CASQISGANVLTF
DNA: TGTGCCAGCCAGATCTCTGGGGCCAACGTCCTGACTTTC

V: TRBV5-5
D: .
size: .
J: TRBJ2-5
CDR3: CASSLVQLQETQYF
DNA: TGTGCCAGCAGCTTGGTGCAGCTACAAGAGACCCAGTACTTC

V: TRBV7-9
D: TRBD2
size: .
J: TRBJ2-3
CDR3: CASSSPWGGDTQYF
DNA: TGTGCCAGCAGCTCTCCCTGGGGGGGAGATACGCAGTATTTT

V: TRBV6-5
D: TRBD1
size: .
J: TRBJ1-1
CDR3: CASSYLGQGGGEAFF
DNA: TGTGCCAGCAGTTACTTGGGCCAGGGGGGAGGCGAAGCTTTCTTT

V: TRBV15
D: TRBD2
size: once
J: TRBJ2-7
CDR3: CATSSRLAGGPLSRVEQYF
DNA: TGTGCCACCAGCAGCAGACTAGCGGGAGGCCCCCTGAGTCGGGTGGAGCAGTACTTC